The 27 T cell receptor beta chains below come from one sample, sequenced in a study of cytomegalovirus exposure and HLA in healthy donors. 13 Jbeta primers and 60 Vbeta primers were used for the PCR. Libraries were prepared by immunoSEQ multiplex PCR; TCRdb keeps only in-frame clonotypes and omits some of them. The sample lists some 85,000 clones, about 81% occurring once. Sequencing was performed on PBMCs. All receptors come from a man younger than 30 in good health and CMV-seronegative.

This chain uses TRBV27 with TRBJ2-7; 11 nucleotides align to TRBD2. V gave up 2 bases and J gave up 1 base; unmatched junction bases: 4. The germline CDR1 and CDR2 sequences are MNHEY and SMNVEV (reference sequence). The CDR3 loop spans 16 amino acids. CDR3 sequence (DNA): TGTGCCAGCAGTTTACACCTAGCGGGAGGTTCCTACGAGCAGTACTTC. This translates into CASSLHLAGGSYEQYF.

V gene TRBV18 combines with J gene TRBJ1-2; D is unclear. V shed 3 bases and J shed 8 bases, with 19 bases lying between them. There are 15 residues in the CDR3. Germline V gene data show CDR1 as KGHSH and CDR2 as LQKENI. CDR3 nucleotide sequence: TGTGCCAGCTCACCCACCAATGTACCAGTAAACGGCTACACCTTC. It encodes CASSPTNVPVNGYTF.

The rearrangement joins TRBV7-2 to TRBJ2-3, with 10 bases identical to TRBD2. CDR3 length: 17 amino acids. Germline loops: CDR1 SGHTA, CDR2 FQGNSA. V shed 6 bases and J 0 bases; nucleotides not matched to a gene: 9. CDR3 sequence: CASRPSLAGVSTDTQYF. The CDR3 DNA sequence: TGTGCCAGCAGGCCGTCTCTAGCGGGAGTTAGCACAGATACGCAGTATTTT.

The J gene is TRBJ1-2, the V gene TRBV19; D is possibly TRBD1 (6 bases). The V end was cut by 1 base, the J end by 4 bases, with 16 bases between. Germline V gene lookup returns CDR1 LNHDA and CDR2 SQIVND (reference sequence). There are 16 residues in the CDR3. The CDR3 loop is CASSIGRDTAFYGYTF. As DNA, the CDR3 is TGTGCCAGTAGTATAGGAAGGGACACGGCTTTCTATGGCTACACCTTC.

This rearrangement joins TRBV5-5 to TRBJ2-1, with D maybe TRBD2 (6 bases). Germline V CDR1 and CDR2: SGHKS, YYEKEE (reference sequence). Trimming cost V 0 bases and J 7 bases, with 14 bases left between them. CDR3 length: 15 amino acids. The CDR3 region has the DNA TGTGCCAGCAGCTTGGCACCGGGGACTTCTAATGAGCAGTTCTTC. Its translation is CASSLAPGTSNEQFF.

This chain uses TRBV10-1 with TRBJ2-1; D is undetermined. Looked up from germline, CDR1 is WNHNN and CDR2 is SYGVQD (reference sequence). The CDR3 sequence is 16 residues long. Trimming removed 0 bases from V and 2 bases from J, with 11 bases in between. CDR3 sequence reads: CASSESTVGPYNEQFF. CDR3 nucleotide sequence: TGCGCCAGCAGTGAGTCTACAGTGGGTCCCTACAATGAGCAGTTCTTC.

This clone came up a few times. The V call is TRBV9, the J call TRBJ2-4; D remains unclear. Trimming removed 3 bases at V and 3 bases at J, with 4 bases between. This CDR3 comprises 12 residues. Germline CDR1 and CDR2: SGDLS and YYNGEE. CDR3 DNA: TGTGCCAGCAGCGATAACAAAAACATTCAGTACTTC. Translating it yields CASSDNKNIQYF.

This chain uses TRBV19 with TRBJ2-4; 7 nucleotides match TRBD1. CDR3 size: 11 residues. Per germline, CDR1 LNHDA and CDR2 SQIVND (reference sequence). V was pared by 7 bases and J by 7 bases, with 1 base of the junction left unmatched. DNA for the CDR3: TGTGCCAGTATGGACAGGAACATTCAGTACTTC. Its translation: CASMDRNIQYF.

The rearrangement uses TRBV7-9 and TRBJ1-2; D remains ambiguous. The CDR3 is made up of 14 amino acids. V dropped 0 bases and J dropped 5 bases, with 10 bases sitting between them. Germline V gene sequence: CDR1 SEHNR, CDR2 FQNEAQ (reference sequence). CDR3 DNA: TGTGCCAGCAGCTTAGCTGCCAGTCTGTATGGCTACACCTTC. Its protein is CASSLAASLYGYTF.

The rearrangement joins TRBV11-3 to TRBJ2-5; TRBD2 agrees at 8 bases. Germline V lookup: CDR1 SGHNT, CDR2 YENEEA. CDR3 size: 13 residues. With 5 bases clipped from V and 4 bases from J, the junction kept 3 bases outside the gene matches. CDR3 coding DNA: TGTGCCAGCAGCCGGGGGGGAACAGAGACCCAGTACTTC. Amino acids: CASSRGGTETQYF. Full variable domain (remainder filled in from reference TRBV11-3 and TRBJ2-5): EAGVVQSPRYKIIEKKQPVAFWCNPISGHNTLYWYLQNLGQGPELLIRYENEEAVDDSQLPKDRFSAERLKGVDSTLKIQPAELGDSAVYLCASSRGGTETQYFGPGTRLLVL.

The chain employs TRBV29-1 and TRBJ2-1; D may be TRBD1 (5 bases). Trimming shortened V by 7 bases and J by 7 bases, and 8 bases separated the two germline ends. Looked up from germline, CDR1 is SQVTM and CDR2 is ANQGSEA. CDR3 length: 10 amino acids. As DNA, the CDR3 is TGCAGCGGGGGCGGTAATGAGCAGTTCTTC. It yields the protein CSGGGNEQFF.

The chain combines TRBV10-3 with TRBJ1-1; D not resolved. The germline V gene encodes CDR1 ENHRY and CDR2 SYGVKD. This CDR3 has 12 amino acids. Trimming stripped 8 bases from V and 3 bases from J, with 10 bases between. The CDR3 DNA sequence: TGTGCCATCCGGGTCCGGGACACTGAAGCTTTCTTT. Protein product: CAIRVRDTEAFF.

CDR3 sequence reads: CASSSGGVLNTEAFF. The CDR3 coding sequence is TGTGCCAGCAGTTCGGGGGGGGTGTTGAACACTGAAGCTTTCTTT. The V and J genes are TRBV28 and TRBJ1-1; weak D call: TRBD1 (5 bases). The germline V gene has CDR1 MDHEN and CDR2 SYDVKM. The CDR3 sequence is 15 residues long. The V and J ends lost 4 bases and 0 bases respectively, with 12 bases between them.

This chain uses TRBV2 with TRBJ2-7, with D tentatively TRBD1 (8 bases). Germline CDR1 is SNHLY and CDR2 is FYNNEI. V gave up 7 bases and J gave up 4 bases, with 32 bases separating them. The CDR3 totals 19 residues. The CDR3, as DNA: TGTGCCAGCACCGCCCCCGGGACAGGCCGTCCACTAGCGTCGTACGAGCAGTACGTC. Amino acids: CASTAPGTGRPLASYEQYV.

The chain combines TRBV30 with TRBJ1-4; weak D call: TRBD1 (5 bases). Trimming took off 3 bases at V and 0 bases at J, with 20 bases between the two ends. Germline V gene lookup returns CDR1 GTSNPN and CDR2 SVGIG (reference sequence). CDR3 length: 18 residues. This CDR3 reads CAWRSAGLGAATNEKLFF. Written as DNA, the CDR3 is TGTGCCTGGAGGTCGGCAGGGCTAGGCGCGGCAACTAATGAAAAACTGTTTTTT.

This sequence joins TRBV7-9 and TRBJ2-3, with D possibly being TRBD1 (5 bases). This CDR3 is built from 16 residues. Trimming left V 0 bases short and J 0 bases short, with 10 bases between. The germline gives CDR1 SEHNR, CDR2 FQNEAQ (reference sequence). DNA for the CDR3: TGTGCCAGCAGCTTAGCTCCGGCAGGGAGCACAGATACGCAGTATTTT. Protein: CASSLAPAGSTDTQYF. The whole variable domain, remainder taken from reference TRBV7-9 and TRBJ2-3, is DTGVSQNPRHKITKRGQNVTFRCDPISEHNRLYWYRQTLGQGPEFLTYFQNEAQLEKSRLLSDRFSAERPKGSFSTLEIQRTEQGDSAMYLCASSLAPAGSTDTQYFGPGTRLTVL.

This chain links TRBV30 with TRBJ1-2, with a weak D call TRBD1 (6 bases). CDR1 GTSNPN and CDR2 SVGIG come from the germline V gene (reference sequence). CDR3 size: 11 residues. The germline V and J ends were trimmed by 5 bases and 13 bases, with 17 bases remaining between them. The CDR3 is CAWDQQGSLTF. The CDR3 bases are TGTGCCTGGGATCAACAGGGTAGCCTCACCTTC.

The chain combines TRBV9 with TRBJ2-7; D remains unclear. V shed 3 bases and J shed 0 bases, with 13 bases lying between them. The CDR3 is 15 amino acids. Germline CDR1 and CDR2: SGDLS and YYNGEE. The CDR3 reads CASSETTSSSYEQYF. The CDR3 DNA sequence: TGTGCCAGCAGCGAGACGACTTCTAGCTCCTACGAGCAGTACTTC.

CDR3 nucleotide sequence: TGTGCCAGCAGTTTTCTCCGGTACCGGGGCACTGAAGCTTTCTTT. Translated: CASSFLRYRGTEAFF. This chain joins TRBV27 and TRBJ1-1; D not certain. The CDR3 extends over 15 amino acids. The V end lost 3 bases, the J end lost 4 bases, and 15 bases lay between the germline ends. Germline CDR1 and CDR2: MNHEY and SMNVEV (reference sequence).

The CDR3 spells CASTSRGFFGYTF. The CDR3 bases are TGTGCCAGCACCTCCAGGGGGTTCTTTGGCTACACCTTC. The rearrangement joins TRBV27 to TRBJ1-2; TRBD1 aligns across 7 bases. The CDR3 runs to 13 residues. Germline CDR1 and CDR2: MNHEY and SMNVEV (reference sequence). V shed 7 bases, J shed 7 bases, and the junction held 9 bases outside the gene matches.

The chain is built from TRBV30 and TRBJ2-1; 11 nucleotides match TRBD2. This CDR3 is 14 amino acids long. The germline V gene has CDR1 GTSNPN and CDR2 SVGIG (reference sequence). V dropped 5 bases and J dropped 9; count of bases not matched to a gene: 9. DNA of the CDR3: TGTGCCTGGTCCGGGACTAGCGGCATCACTGAGCAGTTCTTC. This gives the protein CAWSGTSGITEQFF.

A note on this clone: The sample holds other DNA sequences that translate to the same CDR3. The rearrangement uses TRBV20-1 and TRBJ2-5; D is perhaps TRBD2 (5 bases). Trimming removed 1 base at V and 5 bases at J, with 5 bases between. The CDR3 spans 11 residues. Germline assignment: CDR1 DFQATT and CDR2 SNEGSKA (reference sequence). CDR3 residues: CSARAGETQYF. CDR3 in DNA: TGCAGTGCTAGAGCGGGGGAGACCCAGTACTTC.

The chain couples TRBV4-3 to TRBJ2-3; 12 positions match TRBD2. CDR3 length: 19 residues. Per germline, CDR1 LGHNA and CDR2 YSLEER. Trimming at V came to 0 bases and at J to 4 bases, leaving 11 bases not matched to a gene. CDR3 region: CASSQELASGRANPDTQYF. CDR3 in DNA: TGCGCCAGCAGCCAAGAGCTGGCTAGCGGGAGGGCGAATCCAGATACGCAGTATTTT.

DNA of the CDR3: TGTGCCAGCCGACCCCCGGGGTCCCACGAGCAGTACTTC. Protein sequence: CASRPPGSHEQYF. The J gene is TRBJ2-7, the V gene TRBV28; weak D call: TRBD2 (5 bases). Trimming took 8 bases from V and 5 from J, leaving 16 bases between them. CDR1 is MDHEN and CDR2 is SYDVKM in the germline V gene. This CDR3 comprises 13 residues.

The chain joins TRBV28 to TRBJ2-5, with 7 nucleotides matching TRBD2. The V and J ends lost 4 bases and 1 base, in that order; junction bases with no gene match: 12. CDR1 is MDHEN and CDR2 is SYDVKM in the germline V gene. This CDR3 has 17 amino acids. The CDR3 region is CASSSAGGGPIQETQYF. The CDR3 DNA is TGTGCCAGCAGTTCGGCTGGGGGGGGACCGATCCAAGAGACCCAGTACTTC.

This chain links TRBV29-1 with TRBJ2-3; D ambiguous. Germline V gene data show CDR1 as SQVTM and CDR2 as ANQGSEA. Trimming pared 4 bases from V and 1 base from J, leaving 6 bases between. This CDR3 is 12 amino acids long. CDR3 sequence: CSVGTGTDTQYF. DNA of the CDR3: TGCAGCGTTGGTACAGGCACAGATACGCAGTATTTT.

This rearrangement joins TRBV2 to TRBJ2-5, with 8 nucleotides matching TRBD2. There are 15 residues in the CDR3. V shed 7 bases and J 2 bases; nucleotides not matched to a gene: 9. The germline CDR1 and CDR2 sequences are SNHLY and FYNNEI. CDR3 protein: CASTDTGLAQETQYF. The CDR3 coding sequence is TGTGCCAGCACCGACACAGGACTAGCTCAAGAGACCCAGTACTTC.